These 6 T cell receptor beta chains were all obtained from the same sample, sequenced in a study of blood T cell repertoires in COVID-19. Some clones are missing from TCRdb's copy, which holds only in-frame ones; the method was immunoSEQ multiplex PCR. The sample contains 160,000 or so clones, roughly 90% of which appear only once. Sequenced: peripheral blood. The receptor source for this set is a man aged 60 to 75 with acute or convalescent COVID-19.

The chain carries TRBV3-1 (or the pseudogene TRBV3-2) and TRBJ1-2; no clear D. V lost 2 bases, J lost 8 bases, and 12 bases lay in between. The germline V gene has CDR1 LGHDT and CDR2 YNNKEL (reference sequence). The CDR3 extends over 13 amino acids. CDR3: CASSQNTGRGYTF. DNA of the CDR3: TGTGCCAGCAGCCAAAACACCGGGAGAGGCTACACCTTC.

The chain employs TRBV6-5 and TRBJ1-1; D perhaps matches TRBD1 (5 bases). Trimming took off 0 bases at V and 6 bases at J, with 14 bases between the two ends. CDR3 length equals 15 residues. CDR1 is MNHEY and CDR2 is SVGAGI in the germline V gene. The chain's CDR3 is CASSYSGNKGSEAFF. Here the CDR3 DNA reads TGTGCCAGCAGTTACTCAGGCAACAAGGGGTCTGAAGCTTTCTTT.

This chain uses TRBV7-3 with TRBJ1-2, with a weak D call TRBD1 (6 bases). Between the trimmed V and J ends, which lost 5 bases and 4 bases, there was a span of 17 bases. Germline CDR1 is SGHTA and CDR2 is FQGTGA. CDR3 size: 15 residues. The CDR3 sequence: CASSPRAGGSYGYTF. In DNA form, the CDR3 reads TGTGCCAGCAGCCCAAGGGCGGGGGGCAGCTATGGCTACACCTTC. Using reference TRBV7-3 and TRBJ1-2 for the parts outside the CDR3, the full variable domain is GAGVSQTPSNKVTEKGKYVELRCDPISGHTALYWYRQSLGQGPEFLIYFQGTGAADDSGLPNDRFFAVRPEGSVSTLKIQRTERGDSAVYLCASSPRAGGSYGYTFGSGTRLTVV.

The rearrangement joins TRBV7-3 to TRBJ2-1; 8 bases are shared with TRBD1. Germline CDR1 reads SGHTA; CDR2 reads FQGTGA. This CDR3 has 14 residues. With V trimmed by 5 bases and J by 6 bases, 6 bases remained unmatched. This chain's CDR3 is CASSRDRYSNEQFF. The CDR3 coding sequence is TGTGCCAGCAGCCGGGACAGGTACAGCAATGAGCAGTTCTTC. The full variable domain, completed using reference TRBV7-3 and TRBJ2-1, is GAGVSQTPSNKVTEKGKYVELRCDPISGHTALYWYRQSLGQGPEFLIYFQGTGAADDSGLPNDRFFAVRPEGSVSTLKIQRTERGDSAVYLCASSRDRYSNEQFFGPGTRLTVL.

This rearrangement joins TRBV6-5 to TRBJ1-2, with no clear D. Per the germline V gene, CDR1 is MNHEY and CDR2 is SVGAGI. V was cut by 7 bases and J by 5 bases, with 11 bases left in between. This CDR3 has 12 amino acids. The CDR3 is CASTSPSYGYTF. The CDR3 bases are TGTGCCAGCACCTCTCCTTCGTATGGCTACACCTTC.

This clone was observed a few times. For the CDR3, the DNA is TGTGCCAGCTCACCAAAGTCCAGGATCGAGCTAAAAGATTCACCCCTCCACTTT. This sequence encodes CASSPKSRIELKDSPLHF. V gene TRBV18 combines with J gene TRBJ1-6; D gene ambiguous. The V gene lost 2 bases and the J gene lost 8 bases, with 22 bases spanning the gap. Germline V lookup: CDR1 KGHSH, CDR2 LQKENI. This CDR3 has 18 amino acids.